Here is one T cell receptor (beta chain) with its context. This clonotype was recorded at least ten times. What antigen it recognizes has not been identified. One base away there is no much larger clone; base qualities are not given. The sample belongs to a study of glioma-infiltrating T cells (dated by TCRdb to 2016 to 2017). As for the study more broadly: Sequencing of TCR alpha- and beta-chain repertoires was performed on glioma tissue, on non-neoplastic brain tissue, and on matched peripheral blood mononuclear cells. To measure divergence between tissue and blood T-cell populations, each tissue-infiltrating repertoire was compared with the peripheral blood repertoire of the same patient. Three low-grade glioma patients, several primary glioblastoma patients, and three non-glioma patients who contributed non-neoplastic brain tissue made up the paired cohort. General findings and caveats noted by the study authors: VJ-independent divergence between tissue and blood was lower than expected in non-neoplastic patients but higher than expected in all gliomas, particularly low-grade gliomas. Very few CDR3 sequences were shared between tissue and blood, attributed to high CDR3 diversity and limited sampling. Small numbers underpinned the group comparisons: under ten glioblastoma patients, three low-grade glioma patients and three non-neoplastic patients.

CDR1 SEHNR and CDR2 FQNEAQ are derived from the germline V gene (reference sequence). Trimming accounts for 6 bases at V and 2 bases at J, while the number of junction bases matched to no gene is 4. The CDR3 goes from the cysteine to the phenylalanine over 13 residues. Only the CDR3 portion is preserved as DNA: 39 bases, with reading frame beginning at the first base. The iRepertoire nested amplicon-rescue multiplex PCR (arm-PCR) platform was used to amplify TCR alpha and beta CDR3 regions from RNA. The input for one-step reverse transcription and amplification was about 90-400 ng of tissue mRNA or PBMC total RNA. Following bead purification, Illumina adapters were added by a secondary multiplex PCR, and libraries between 200 and 400 bp were gel-purified. Internal 6-nucleotide barcodes were carried by the libraries and were used for demultiplexing. Sequencing of the libraries was done on an Illumina MiSeq using 2x220 or 2x250 nucleotide paired-end reads. The study's processing was this. FLASH 1.2.11 was used to merge paired reads, and BWA-MEM then aligned the reads to the GRCh37 human genome before TRA and TRB reads were extracted. V and J assignment used an IMGT-derived reference of cassette sequences and CDR3 motifs that included pseudogenes. Reads were translated in three frames, and productive CDR3s were defined by a C…FGXG motif without stop codons. Clonotypes were defined as unique combinations of V-J cassette pair and CDR3 amino acid sequence. Reads were filtered by Hamming distance, with the threshold set by the sequence error rate of each sample in mapped regions. TCRdb trimmed public reads at Q25 via fastp, called clones via MiXCR and kept in-frame beta chains. One record per CDR3 amino acid sequence lists the most common genes and DNA. TCRdb, rather than the study authors, made the V and J calls. This sample lists 44,000 or so distinct CDR3 sequences; around 22% were detected once. Roughly 6.8% of the sample rests with the top ten.

The TCR was taken from a human donor with low-grade glioma or glioblastoma, undergoing nonglioma brain surgery, or in good health (not recorded which). Material for sequencing was glioma tissue, nonneoplastic brain tissue, or PBMCs (not recorded which). The rearrangement combines TRBV7-9 with TRBJ2-7; TRBD1 fits 7 bases in the junction. The nucleotide sequence reads TGTGCCAGCAGTCCAACAGGGGCCTACGAGCAGTACTTC. This is translated as CASSPTGAYEQYF. The CDR3, completed at both ends by the reference TRBV7-9 and TRBJ2-7 genes, gives the full variable domain DTGVSQNPRHKITKRGQNVTFRCDPISEHNRLYWYRQTLGQGPEFLTYFQNEAQLEKSRLLSDRFSAERPKGSFSTLEIQRTEQGDSAMYLCASSPTGAYEQYFGPGTRLTVT.